The T cell receptor (beta chain) described here comes from a study of blood T cell repertoires in COVID-19 (dated by TCRdb to the early 2020s). With regard to the full study: Samples covering the acute and convalescent phases of COVID-19 were provided by collaborators in the United States, Italy and Spain. The prospective study material was composed of cDNA or gDNA derived from T cells, B-cell-depleted T cells, or PBMCs. Subjects who had been exposed to COVID-19, were actively infected with it, or had recovered from it provided the deeply sampled blood TCRbeta repertoires that made up the dataset. The repertoires were released in a freely available public database intended as a resource for research on the immune response to SARS-CoV-2. The samples were drawn from the first 160 participants of the ongoing ImmuneRACE study and from about 1,200 subjects provided by 6 global collaborators. The sample metadata nearly always contained a de-identified subject ID, COVID-19 status, age in years and sex. Where available, HLA class I and class II types were obtained from metadata supplied by the sample provider rather than from assay-based typing.

At one collaborating source in Seattle, patients were enrolled during active infection and were followed longitudinally through the course of disease. The collaborating institutions used their own protocols to collect whole blood in K2EDTA tubes. For TCRbeta analysis, collaborator samples were shipped as frozen whole blood, as isolated PBMCs, or as DNA extracted from either sample type. For this clone: Its antigen remains unidentified. No base-level quality is on record; no much larger clone is a single base apart.

Trimming removed 6 bases from V and 7 bases from J; the gene matches leave 12 bases unexplained. Reading the germline V gene (reference sequence) gives CDR1 LNHDA and CDR2 SQIVND. The CDR3 starts with the cysteine, ends with the phenylalanine, and has 15 residues. Left in the record is the CDR3 DNA by itself, 45 bases read in frame from the first base. Summary of the overall study and its limitations: Clinical and demographic metadata were provided uncurated, with the amount varying by source and participant.

The immunoSEQ Assay, a bias-controlled multiplex PCR, was used to amplify TCRbeta CDR3 regions from genomic DNA. Regarding the original processing steps: The number of nucleated cells in each sample was estimated by amplification of reference gene primers within the assay. Sequence reads were collapsed and filtered to measure the absolute abundance of every unique TCRbeta CDR3 rearrangement. For each sample, productive Simpson clonality was calculated by taking the square root of Simpson's diversity index across productive rearrangements. TCRdb carries this immuneACCESS record with in-frame sequences only. Its versions omit some clonotypes, under half of them owing to an unresolved V gene in the studies checked, with the rest unexplained. Clone size and the V and J calls come from that table; the DNA yielded D and trimming. For this sample the table gives about 370,000 clones, of which around 87% were detected only once. About 9.4% of the sample comes from the top ten.

Sequencing was done on a sample of peripheral blood. This receptor was identified in a woman aged 25 to 39 with COVID-19, enrolled during active disease. This sequence uses TRBV19 and TRBJ1-5, with 7 bases aligning to TRBD1. The CDR3 region has the sequence CASRTNRGTYQPQHF. DNA sequence: TGTGCCAGTAGAACCAACAGGGGTACGTACCAGCCCCAGCATTTT.